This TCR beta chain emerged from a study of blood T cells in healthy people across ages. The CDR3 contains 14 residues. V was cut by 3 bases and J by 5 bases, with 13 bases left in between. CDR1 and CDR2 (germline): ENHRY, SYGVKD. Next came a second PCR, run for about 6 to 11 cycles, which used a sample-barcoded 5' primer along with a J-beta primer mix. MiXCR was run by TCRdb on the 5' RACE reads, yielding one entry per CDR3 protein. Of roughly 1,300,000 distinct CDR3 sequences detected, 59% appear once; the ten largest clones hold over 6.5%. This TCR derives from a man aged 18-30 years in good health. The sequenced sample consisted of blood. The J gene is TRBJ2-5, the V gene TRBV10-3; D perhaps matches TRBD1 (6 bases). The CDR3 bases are TGTGCCATCAGTGATTTGAGTCAGGGGGAGACCCAGTACTTC. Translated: CAISDLSQGETQYF.